This T cell receptor beta chain is from a study of shared clonotypes between healthy human individuals. Study summary: The study enrolled a couple of women and three men aged 18 to 49. The study's findings and limits: Genetic and exposure-history diversity was limited by the few donors. Sequencing depth was predicted to influence how clonotypes are shared among donors.

Concerning this clone: Its antigen is not identified.

Germline V gene lookup returns CDR1 LNHNV and CDR2 YYDKDF (reference sequence). The CDR3 is made up of 15 amino acids. The V and J ends lost 3 bases and 0 bases respectively, with 11 bases between them. Profiled with immunoSEQ multiplex PCR; TCRdb holds only in-frame clones, not every one. In the table there are about 2,100,000 clones, roughly 91% of which are singletons. Naivety among CD8 cells was defined by CD45RO negativity and positive CCR7 selection, thereby excluding terminally differentiated effector memory CD45RA+ cells. Only Caucasian adults living in Nashville, Tennessee served as donors. The chain has TRBV15 and TRBJ1-1; the D gene is possibly TRBD1 (6 bases). Sequences were obtained from naive CD8+ T cells from PBMCs. The clonotype was recovered from a man aged 18 to 30 in good health. Some clones in this sample may be carry-over from other donors' samples. For the CDR3, the DNA is TGTGCCACCAGCAGGACTGGACAGATGAACACTGAAGCTTTCTTT. Translation: CATSRTGQMNTEAFF. The full variable domain, completed using reference TRBV15 and TRBJ1-1, is DAMVIQNPRYQVTQFGKPVTLSCSQTLNHNVMYWYQQKSSQAPKLLFHYYDKDFNNEADTPDNFQSRRPNTSFCFLDIRSPGLGDTAMYLCATSRTGQMNTEAFFGQGTRLTVV.